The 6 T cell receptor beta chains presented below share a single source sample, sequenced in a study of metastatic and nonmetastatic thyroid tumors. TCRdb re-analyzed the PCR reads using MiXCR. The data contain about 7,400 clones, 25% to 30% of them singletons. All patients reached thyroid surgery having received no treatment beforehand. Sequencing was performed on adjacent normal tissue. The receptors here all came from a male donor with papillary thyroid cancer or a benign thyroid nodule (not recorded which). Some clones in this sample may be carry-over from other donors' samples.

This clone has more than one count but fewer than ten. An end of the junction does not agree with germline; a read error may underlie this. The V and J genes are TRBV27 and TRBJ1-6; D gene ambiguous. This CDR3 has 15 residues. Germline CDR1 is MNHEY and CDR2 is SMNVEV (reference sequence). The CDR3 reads CASGRLYQLDSPLYF. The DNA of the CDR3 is TGTGCCAGCGGTCGCCTATATCAGTTGGATTCACCCCTCTACTTT.

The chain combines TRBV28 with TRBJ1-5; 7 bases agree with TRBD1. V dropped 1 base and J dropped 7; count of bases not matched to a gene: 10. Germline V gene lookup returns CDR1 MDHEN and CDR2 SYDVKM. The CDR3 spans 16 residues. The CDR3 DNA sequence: TGTGCCAGCAGTTTATATGGGGGACAGAGGGTCCAGCCCCAGCATTTT. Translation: CASSLYGGQRVQPQHF.

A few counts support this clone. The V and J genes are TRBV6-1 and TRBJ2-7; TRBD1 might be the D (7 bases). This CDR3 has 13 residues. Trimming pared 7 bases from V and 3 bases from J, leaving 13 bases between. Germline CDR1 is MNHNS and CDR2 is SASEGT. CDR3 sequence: CASKQGEVYEQYF. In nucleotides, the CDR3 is TGTGCCAGCAAGCAGGGGGAGGTCTACGAGCAGTACTTC.

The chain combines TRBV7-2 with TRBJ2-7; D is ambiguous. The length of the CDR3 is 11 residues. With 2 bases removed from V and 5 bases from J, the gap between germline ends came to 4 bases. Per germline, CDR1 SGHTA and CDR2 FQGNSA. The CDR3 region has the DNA TGTGCCAGCAGCTTAAGAAACGAGCAGTACTTC. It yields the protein CASSLRNEQYF.

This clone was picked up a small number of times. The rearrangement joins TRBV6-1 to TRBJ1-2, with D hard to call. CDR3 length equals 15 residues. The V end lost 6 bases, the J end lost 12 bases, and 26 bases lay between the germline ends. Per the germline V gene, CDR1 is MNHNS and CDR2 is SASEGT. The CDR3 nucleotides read TGTGCCAGCAGACCCATTCAGAGAGCTCGCGACGGCCACACCTTC. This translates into CASRPIQRARDGHTF.

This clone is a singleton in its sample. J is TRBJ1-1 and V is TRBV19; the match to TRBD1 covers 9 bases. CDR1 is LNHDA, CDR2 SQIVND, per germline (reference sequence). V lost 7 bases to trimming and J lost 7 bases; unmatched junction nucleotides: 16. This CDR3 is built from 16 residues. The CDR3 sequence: CASTRYPGQGVNEAFF. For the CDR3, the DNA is TGTGCCAGTACCAGATACCCGGGACAGGGAGTCAATGAAGCTTTCTTT.